These 14 T cell receptor beta chains share one sample of origin, sequenced in a study of identical twins. MiXCR was run by TCRdb on the 5' RACE reads, yielding one entry per CDR3 protein. The sample comprises about 220,000 distinct CDR3 sequences, 7.5% of which are singletons, and 1.5% to 2.5% rests with the top ten. A further study also used this sample, focusing on yellow fever vaccine responses in identical twins.

What was sequenced was memory (CD45RO+) T cells sorted from blood. These receptors all stem from a woman aged 18-35 years in good health.

The chain uses TRBV6-1 and TRBJ2-4, with D tentatively TRBD2 (5 bases). V was cut by 6 bases and J by 0 bases, with 15 bases left in between. The CDR3 runs 16 residues. The V gene's germline CDR1 is MNHNS and CDR2 SASEGT. CDR3 coding DNA: TGTGCCAGCAGCCCTGAGGGAGTCATAGCCAAAAACATTCAGTACTTC. Protein product: CASSPEGVIAKNIQYF.

This clonotype appeared a few times. The chain couples TRBV3-1 to TRBJ2-3; TRBD2 is a possible D gene (6 bases). Germline lookup yields CDR1 LGHDT and CDR2 YNNKEL (reference sequence). Deletions cut 0 bases from V and 8 bases from J, with 21 bases between. This CDR3 region has 17 residues. The CDR3 sequence is CASSQERPGDRLGTQYF. CDR3 DNA sequence: TGTGCCAGCAGCCAAGAGCGCCCGGGAGACCGCTTAGGTACGCAGTATTTT.

This clonotype was counted between two and nine times. CDR3 nucleotides: TGCGCCAGCAGCCAGGAGGGACAGCGCAATCAGCCCCAGCATTTT. This codes for CASSQEGQRNQPQHF. The V gene is TRBV4-3, the J gene TRBJ1-5, with TRBD1 matching over 7 bases. CDR1 and CDR2 from the germline V gene are LGHNA and YSLEER. CDR3 size: 15 residues. V lost 3 bases and J lost 2; bases outside the gene matches: 4.

This clonotype showed up many times. The chain uses TRBV12-3 or TRBV12-4 and TRBJ1-6, with D possibly matching TRBD1 (6 bases). V lost 6 bases and J lost 6, with 9 bases in between. This CDR3 has 13 amino acids. For the CDR3, the DNA is TGTGCCAGCAGGAAGGGGGGTAATTCACCCCTCCACTTT. Encoded protein: CASRKGGNSPLHF.

This CDR3 is CASSQVGRDRYGYTF. In nucleotides, the CDR3 is TGCGCCAGCAGCCAAGTGGGCAGGGATCGTTATGGCTACACCTTC. V usage is TRBV4-3 and J usage is TRBJ1-2, with TRBD1 as a possible D gene (5 bases). The CDR3 length is 15 residues. Trimming took 1 base from V and 5 from J, leaving 14 bases between them. CDR1 LGHNA and CDR2 YSLEER come from the germline V gene.

This clonotype was found a few times. The chain uses TRBV7-2 and TRBJ2-7; 9 bases are shared with TRBD1. This CDR3 region has 14 residues. Trimming removed 3 bases from V and 3 bases from J; junction bases left unmatched: 3. Germline V CDR1 and CDR2: SGHTA, FQGNSA. DNA for the CDR3: TGTGCCAGCAGCTTCGGACAGGGGTTCTACGAGCAGTACTTC. Its translation: CASSFGQGFYEQYF.

This clonotype came up many times. This sequence joins TRBV4-1 and TRBJ1-1; possible D gene TRBD1, 5 bases. The CDR3 loop spans 12 amino acids. The germline CDR1 and CDR2 sequences are MGHRA and YSYEKL. V was pared by 0 bases and J by 6 bases, with 5 bases between. Here the CDR3 DNA reads TGCGCCAGCAGCCAAGAGGGGGCTGAAGCTTTCTTT. The encoded protein is CASSQEGAEAFF.

In this sample, this clonotype turned up a few times. This chain uses TRBV6-5 with TRBJ1-6; D gene uncertain. The CDR3 runs to 14 residues. Trimming took off 2 bases at V and 9 bases at J, with 11 bases between the two ends. Looked up from germline, CDR1 is MNHEY and CDR2 is SVGAGI. The CDR3 region has the DNA TGTGCCAGCAGTTACACTACTGAGGGTTCACCCCTCCACTTT. It is translated as CASSYTTEGSPLHF.

This clonotype was recorded at least ten times. The rearrangement links TRBV11-2 to TRBJ2-7; D might be TRBD1 (6 bases). Germline values: CDR1 SGHAT, CDR2 FQNNGV. Trimming stripped 5 bases from V and 5 bases from J, with 22 bases between. The CDR3 is 16 residues long. The CDR3 sequence is CASSRLGDTLSNEQYF. CDR3 coding DNA: TGTGCCAGCAGCCGGCTGGGGGACACCCTTTCTAACGAGCAGTACTTC.

This clonotype showed up many times. The V gene is TRBV14, the J gene TRBJ1-1; D is uncertain. This CDR3 is 14 amino acids long. V was pared by 0 bases and J by 5 bases, with 10 bases between. The germline CDR1 and CDR2 sequences are SGHDN and FVKESK. The CDR3 sequence is CASSQDQRGTEAFF. The DNA of the CDR3 is TGTGCCAGCAGCCAAGATCAGAGAGGAACTGAAGCTTTCTTT.

Ten or more counts support this clonotype. The chain is built from TRBV29-1 and TRBJ1-4, with D possibly matching TRBD1 (6 bases). V was cut by 5 bases and J by 6 bases, with 10 bases left in between. Germline V gene sequence: CDR1 SQVTM, CDR2 ANQGSEA. There are 12 residues in the CDR3. CDR3 sequence reads: CSVWGRDEKLFF. As DNA, the CDR3 is TGCAGCGTTTGGGGGCGCGATGAAAAACTGTTTTTT.

V is TRBV27 and J is TRBJ1-1; unclear D gene. V was shortened by 6 bases and J by 4 bases, with 6 bases between the two germline ends. This CDR3 is built from 11 residues. Germline loops: CDR1 MNHEY, CDR2 SMNVEV (reference sequence). CDR3 amino acids: CASRGITEAFF. CDR3 DNA: TGTGCCAGCAGAGGGATCACTGAAGCTTTCTTT.

CDR3 coding DNA: TGTGCCACCAGGACAGGGGGGAACACCGGGGAGCTGTTTTTT. As protein: CATRTGGNTGELFF. This chain joins TRBV10-3 and TRBJ2-2; 10 nucleotides align to TRBD1. This CDR3 has 14 amino acids. The germline V gene encodes CDR1 ENHRY and CDR2 SYGVKD. V lost 10 bases to trimming and J lost 1 base; unmatched junction nucleotides: 3.

This clonotype has at least ten counts. The chain uses TRBV20-1 and TRBJ2-5; 10 bases line up with TRBD2. CDR1 and CDR2 from the germline V gene are DFQATT and SNEGSKA (reference sequence). The trim removed 2 bases at V and 2 bases at J, leaving 2 bases unmatched. This CDR3 region has 14 residues. The CDR3 DNA follows: TGCAGTGCTAGAATAGCGGGGGGACAAGAGACCCAGTACTTC. As protein: CSARIAGGQETQYF.